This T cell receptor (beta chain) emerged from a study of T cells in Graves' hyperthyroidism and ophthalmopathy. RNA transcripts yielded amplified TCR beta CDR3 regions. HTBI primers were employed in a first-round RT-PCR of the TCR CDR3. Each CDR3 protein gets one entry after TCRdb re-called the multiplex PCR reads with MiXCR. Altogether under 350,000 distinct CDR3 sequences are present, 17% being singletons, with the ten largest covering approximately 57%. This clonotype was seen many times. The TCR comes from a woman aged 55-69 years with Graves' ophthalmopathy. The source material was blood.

This CDR3 reads CSARASGGVGYNEQFF. The DNA for the CDR3 is TGCAGTGCTAGGGCTAGCGGGGGGGTCGGGTACAATGAGCAGTTCTTC. The rearrangement joins TRBV20-1 to TRBJ2-1; 12 positions match TRBD2. The CDR3 runs to 16 residues. Per germline, CDR1 DFQATT and CDR2 SNEGSKA (reference sequence). Trimming took 3 bases from V and 4 from J; bases not matched to a gene: 7.